These 7 T cell receptor beta chains were all obtained from the same sample, sequenced in a study of T-cell reconstitution after alpha-beta-depleted transplantation in children (dated by TCRdb to 2015 to 2016). Here is what the overall study found, with its caveats: Over subsequent months, a decline in hyperexpanded clone frequencies was noted, and after one year, T-cell counts and TCRbeta diversity were mostly ascribed to newly produced T cells.

This sample's treatment or condition label indicates: allogeneic hematopoietic cell transplantation with graft depleted of TCRalphabeta T cells and CD19 B cells. The receptor library was made with PCR. The sequencer was an Illumina HiSeq 2500. TCR libraries were prepared with molecular barcoding, using unique molecular identifiers to normalize TCRbeta repertoire quantification. The public reads were run again by TCRdb, first through fastp at Q25 and then through MiXCR, and only productive beta chains were kept. Each record represents a unique CDR3 protein, reported with the most common genes and DNA among its rows. Here the sample has a few hundred thousand distinct CDR3 sequences; over 7% occur a single time. Jointly, the top ten make up 9.1% of the sample. No antigens are known for them. This specimen was peripheral blood, taken 360 days after TCRalphabeta/CD19-depleted stem cell transplant. These receptors were taken from a female patient between 2 and 15 years old who had a stem cell transplant for Fanconi anemia, so the T cells may come from the graft donor.

There are many counts of this clonotype. This rearrangement joins TRBV18 to TRBJ2-7; 9 bases are a match to TRBD1. Germline values: CDR1 KGHSH, CDR2 LQKENI. The J segment lost 5 bases and the V segment lost 1 base, leaving 6 bases of the junction unmatched. The CDR3 spans 15 residues. CDR3 sequence reads: CASSPLWDRVHEQYF. CDR3 sequence (DNA): TGTGCCAGCTCACCACTTTGGGACAGGGTCCACGAGCAGTACTTC.

A few counts support this clonotype. The CDR3 region is CASSDQRAGGNDEQYF. CDR3 DNA: TGCGCCAGCAGTGACCAGAGGGCAGGGGGTAACGACGAGCAGTACTTC. The chain combines TRBV10-2 with TRBJ2-7, with 7 nucleotides matching TRBD1. The V gene end was trimmed by 3 bases and the J gene end by 5 bases; junction bases not matched to a gene: 13. Germline lookup yields CDR1 WSHSY and CDR2 SAAADI. This CDR3 is built from 16 residues.

This clonotype was observed at least ten times. The gene calls are TRBV12-3 or TRBV12-4 and TRBJ1-2; 8 nucleotides line up with TRBD1. CDR3 length equals 15 residues. Unmatched junction bases numbered 13, after V lost 5 bases and J lost 8 bases. CDR3 amino acids: CASSPDRDRGEGYTF. CDR3 nucleotide sequence: TGTGCCAGCAGTCCCGACCGAGACAGGGGCGAGGGCTACACCTTC.

This clonotype was detected ten times or more. This rearrangement joins TRBV27 to TRBJ2-1, with TRBD1 matching over 9 bases. The germline gives CDR1 MNHEY, CDR2 SMNVEV (reference sequence). Germline trimming cut 5 bases from V and 7 bases from J; bases unmatched to any gene: 12. The CDR3 consists of 16 residues. CDR3 residues: CASSPFRDRVGNEQFF. The DNA for the CDR3 is TGTGCCAGCAGTCCTTTCCGGGACAGGGTTGGGAATGAGCAGTTCTTC.

This clonotype was counted ten times or more. The rearrangement links TRBV12-3 or TRBV12-4 to TRBJ2-3, with 11 nucleotides matching TRBD2. This CDR3 is built from 15 residues. J was trimmed by 5 bases and V by 6 bases; bases with no gene match: 7. CDR3 nucleotides: TGTGCCAGCAGAAATAGCGGGGGGGCTAGAGATACGCAGTATTTT. It translates to CASRNSGGARDTQYF.

This clonotype was seen repeatedly, ten times or more. The V and J genes are TRBV20-1 and TRBJ1-3; no clear D. The V gene lost 1 base and the J gene lost 2 bases, with 6 bases spanning the gap. Germline-derived CDR1 and CDR2 are DFQATT and SNEGSKA (reference sequence). There are 13 residues in the CDR3. CDR3 in amino acids: CSARGGAGNTIYF. CDR3 nucleotide sequence: TGCAGTGCTAGAGGGGGAGCTGGAAACACCATATATTTT.

This clonotype was counted ten times or more. This chain joins TRBV15 and TRBJ2-5, with D possibly being TRBD2 (6 bases). Germline V gene sequence: CDR1 LNHNV, CDR2 YYDKDF (reference sequence). The CDR3 totals 15 residues. Trimming removed 1 base at V and 1 base at J, with 10 bases between. CDR3 DNA sequence: TGTGCCACCAGCAGAGTGGAGGGAGTCCAAGAGACCCAGTACTTC. Translated: CATSRVEGVQETQYF.